This T cell receptor (beta chain) appears in the sequencing data of a study of T cells in Graves' hyperthyroidism and ophthalmopathy. Study-wide findings and caveats: Model-based prediction identified ophthalmopathy a median around seven months prior to its onset.

This CDR3 is built from 16 residues. V lost 3 bases and J lost 5, with 18 bases in between. Germline lookup yields CDR1 SGHRS and CDR2 YFSETQ. Graves' hyperthyroidism is called stable when ophthalmopathy does not progress within 18 months. Each patient was aged 18 to 65 and had newly diagnosed hyperthyroidism of under 2 months' duration. Lactation, pregnancy, other autoimmune disease or uncontrolled infection led to exclusion of patients. RNA transcripts were the template for amplifying TCR beta CDR3 regions. The TCR CDR3 first-round RT-PCR relied on the HTBI primer set. TCRdb used MiXCR to reprocess the multiplex PCR reads, holding one entry per CDR3 protein. The sample includes around 450,000 distinct CDR3 sequences, roughly an eighth of them seen just once. The sample holds many counts of this clonotype. What it binds is unknown.

The J gene is TRBJ2-1, the V gene TRBV5-1; possible D gene TRBD1, 6 bases. Specimen: blood. The TCR was taken from a woman younger than 30 with Graves' hyperthyroidism. CDR3 nucleotides: TGCGCCAGCAGCTCTGGGGGCCGGACAGATAACAATGAGCAGTTCTTC. Translated: CASSSGGRTDNNEQFF.